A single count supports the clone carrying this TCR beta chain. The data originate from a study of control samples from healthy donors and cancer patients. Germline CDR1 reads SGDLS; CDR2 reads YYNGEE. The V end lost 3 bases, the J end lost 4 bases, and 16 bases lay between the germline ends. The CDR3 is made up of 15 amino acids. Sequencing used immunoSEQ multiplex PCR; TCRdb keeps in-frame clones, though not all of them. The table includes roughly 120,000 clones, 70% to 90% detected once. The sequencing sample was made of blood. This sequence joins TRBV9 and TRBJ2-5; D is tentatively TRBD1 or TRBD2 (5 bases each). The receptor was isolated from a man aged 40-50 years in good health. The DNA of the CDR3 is TGTGCCAGCAGCGGTCTCGGGGTAGACAGAGAGACCCAGTACTTC. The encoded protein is CASSGLGVDRETQYF.